This is a list of T cell receptor beta chains from one sample in a study of T cells in Graves' hyperthyroidism and ophthalmopathy. Using its own MiXCR run on the multiplex PCR reads, TCRdb lists one record per CDR3 protein. The sample has a few hundred thousand distinct CDR3 sequences, roughly 20% seen once; the top ten hold about 25%. The sequenced material came from blood. All receptors derive from a young man with Graves' hyperthyroidism. CDR3s include the opening cysteine and the closing phenylalanine or tryptophan. Fields, in order: clone size, V gene, J gene, D gene, CDR3 DNA, CDR3 protein. D genes are given only for firm matches. Some rows mark clone size as missing; the rest say once, few, many or name a class of expanded clone.

abundance: .; v_gene: TRBV12-3/TRBV12-4; j_gene: TRBJ2-5; d_gene: .; CDR3nt: TGTGCCAGCAGACCCCGGTGGGTCAGAGAGACCCAGTACTTC; CDR3aa: CASRPRWVRETQYF
abundance: many; v_gene: TRBV2; j_gene: TRBJ2-7; d_gene: .; CDR3nt: TGTGCCAGCAGTGGCAGGGCCTCCTACGAGCAGTACTTC; CDR3aa: CASSGRASYEQYF
abundance: many; v_gene: TRBV20-1; j_gene: TRBJ1-1; d_gene: .; CDR3nt: TGCAGTGCTTTGCAACGGTCAATGATGACTGAAGCTTTCTTT; CDR3aa: CSALQRSMMTEAFF
abundance: many; v_gene: TRBV2; j_gene: TRBJ2-5; d_gene: .; CDR3nt: TGTGCCAGCAGTGAAGCGCTTCGTCAGACCCAGTACTTC; CDR3aa: CASSEALRQTQYF
abundance: many; v_gene: TRBV12-3/TRBV12-4; j_gene: TRBJ2-7; d_gene: .; CDR3nt: TGTGCCAGCAGTCTCACCGGGCCCCGAGACGAGCAGTACTTC; CDR3aa: CASSLTGPRDEQYF
abundance: many; v_gene: TRBV12-3/TRBV12-4; j_gene: TRBJ1-5; d_gene: .; CDR3nt: TGTGCCAGCAGAGATCGGAGAAGCAATCAGCCCCAGCATTTT; CDR3aa: CASRDRRSNQPQHF
abundance: .; v_gene: TRBV5-1; j_gene: TRBJ1-1; d_gene: .; CDR3nt: TGCGCCAGACCAAACCAGGGCACTGAAGCTTTCTTT; CDR3aa: CARPNQGTEAFF
abundance: .; v_gene: TRBV29-1; j_gene: TRBJ1-2; d_gene: .; CDR3nt: TGCAGCGTGGGAGAGGGTTCCTATGGCTACACCTTC; CDR3aa: CSVGEGSYGYTF
abundance: many; v_gene: TRBV12-3/TRBV12-4; j_gene: TRBJ1-1; d_gene: .; CDR3nt: TGTGCCAGCAGCCGTGGACCGGCCACTGAAGCTTTCTTT; CDR3aa: CASSRGPATEAFF
abundance: many; v_gene: TRBV12-5; j_gene: TRBJ1-5; d_gene: .; CDR3nt: TGTGCTAGTGGTTCCCTAGAGAATCAGCCCCAGCATTTT; CDR3aa: CASGSLENQPQHF
abundance: many; v_gene: TRBV20-1; j_gene: TRBJ1-5; d_gene: TRBD1; CDR3nt: TGCAGTGCTCGGGACAGACTAAGCAATCAGCCCCAGCATTTT; CDR3aa: CSARDRLSNQPQHF
abundance: few; v_gene: TRBV4-1; j_gene: TRBJ1-5; d_gene: .; CDR3nt: TGCGCCAGCAGCCAAGCAGGGGAAGTCAGTCAGCCCCAGCATTTT; CDR3aa: CASSQAGEVSQPQHF
abundance: .; v_gene: TRBV30; j_gene: TRBJ1-3; d_gene: .; CDR3nt: TGTGCCTGGACCCCCCAAGGGAGGGCTGGAAACACCATATATTTT; CDR3aa: CAWTPQGRAGNTIYF
abundance: many; v_gene: TRBV28; j_gene: TRBJ1-5; d_gene: .; CDR3nt: TGTGCCAGCAAGGCGAAAGATCTCGGGCGGAATCAGCCCCAGCATTTT; CDR3aa: CASKAKDLGRNQPQHF
abundance: few; v_gene: TRBV30; j_gene: TRBJ1-1; d_gene: .; CDR3nt: TGTGCCTGGACCGTGGGGGGGAACACTGAAGCTTTCTTT; CDR3aa: CAWTVGGNTEAFF
abundance: many; v_gene: TRBV19; j_gene: TRBJ1-1; d_gene: .; CDR3nt: TGTGCCAGTAGTCATCCGACAGGGAACACTGAAGCTTTCTTT; CDR3aa: CASSHPTGNTEAFF
abundance: .; v_gene: TRBV9; j_gene: TRBJ1-1; d_gene: .; CDR3nt: TGTGCCAGCAGCGACTCACCAAAGGAGACAACAAACACTGAAGCTTTCTTT; CDR3aa: CASSDSPKETTNTEAFF